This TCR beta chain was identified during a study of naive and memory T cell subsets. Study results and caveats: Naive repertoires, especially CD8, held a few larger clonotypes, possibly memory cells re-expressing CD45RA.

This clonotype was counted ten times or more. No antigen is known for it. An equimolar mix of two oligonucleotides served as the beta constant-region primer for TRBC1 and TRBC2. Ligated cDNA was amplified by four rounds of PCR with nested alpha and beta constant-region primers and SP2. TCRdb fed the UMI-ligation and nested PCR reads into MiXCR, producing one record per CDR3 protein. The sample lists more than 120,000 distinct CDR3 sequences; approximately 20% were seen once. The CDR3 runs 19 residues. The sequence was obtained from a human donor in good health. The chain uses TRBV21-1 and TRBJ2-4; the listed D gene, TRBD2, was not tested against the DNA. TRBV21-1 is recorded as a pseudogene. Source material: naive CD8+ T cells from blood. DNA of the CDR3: TGTGCCAGCAGCCCCGACCCTGAGACTAGCGGGAATGCCAAAAACATTCAGTACTTC. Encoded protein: CASSPDPETSGNAKNIQYF.